This T cell receptor beta chain is drawn from a study of blood T cell repertoires in COVID-19. The wider study: From the United States, Italy and Spain came samples of acute and convalescent COVID-19.

Data came from immunoSEQ multiplex PCR; TCRdb stores just in-frame clones and leaves some out. The table shows some 96,000 clones, with roughly 84% occurring only once. The V end lost 5 bases, the J end lost 0 bases, and 8 bases lay between the germline ends. The length of the CDR3 is 14 residues. In germline, CDR1 is SEHNR, CDR2 FQNEAQ (reference sequence). This sequence was found in a man under 40 in a cohort sampled during active COVID-19. Source material: peripheral blood. The chain couples TRBV7-9 to TRBJ1-3; D is perhaps TRBD1 (5 bases). DNA of the CDR3: TGTGCCAGCAGCCGGACATCCTCTGGAAACACCATATATTTT. This codes for CASSRTSSGNTIYF.